These 21 T cell receptor beta chains share one sample of origin, sequenced in a study of blood T cell repertoires in COVID-19. Method: immunoSEQ multiplex PCR; TCRdb's copy keeps in-frame clones and lacks some. Of about 190,000 clones listed, under 90% are singletons. Sequencing input: peripheral blood. Receptors originate from a man in his sixties with acute or convalescent COVID-19.

The chain couples TRBV6-5 to TRBJ1-1; 7 nucleotides line up with TRBD1. The germline V gene has CDR1 MNHEY and CDR2 SVGAGI. The CDR3 sequence is 16 residues long. The ends lost 0 bases at V and 5 bases at J; junction bases unmatched: 9. This CDR3 reads CASSYSWTGSSTEAFF. The DNA of the CDR3 is TGTGCCAGCAGTTACTCGTGGACAGGAAGTTCTACTGAAGCTTTCTTT.

V is TRBV9 and J is TRBJ1-4; TRBD1 matches 8 bases. The CDR3 sequence is 15 residues long. V gave up 4 bases and J gave up 5 bases; unmatched junction bases: 7. Germline V lookup: CDR1 SGDLS, CDR2 YYNGEE. The CDR3 DNA reads as TGTGCCAGCAGCCCACGACAGGGGATGAATGAAAAACTGTTTTTT. This encodes CASSPRQGMNEKLFF.

J is TRBJ1-6 and V is TRBV6-2 or TRBV6-3, with 7 bases lining up with TRBD1. The J segment lost 7 bases and the V segment lost 1 base, leaving 10 bases of the junction unmatched. CDR1 is MNHEY, CDR2 SVGEGT, per germline. This CDR3 has 17 amino acids. In nucleotides, the CDR3 is TGTGCCAGCAGTTACTTGCGGGGCCACAGGGGAAATTCACCCCTCCACTTT. It yields the protein CASSYLRGHRGNSPLHF.

The chain links TRBV6-6 to TRBJ1-2; a possible D gene is TRBD1 (6 bases). V was trimmed by 2 bases and J by 4 bases, leaving 8 bases between them. The V gene's germline CDR1 is MNHNY and CDR2 SVGAGI (reference sequence). The CDR3 extends over 13 amino acids. CDR3 region: CASSYTDSYGYTF. CDR3 DNA sequence: TGTGCCAGCAGTTACACGGACAGCTATGGCTACACCTTC.

The chain employs TRBV5-1 and TRBJ2-1; 8 positions match TRBD1. J lost 7 bases, V lost 2 bases, and 8 bases had no gene match. The germline CDR1 and CDR2 sequences are SGHRS and YFSETQ. This CDR3 has 15 residues. CDR3: CASSFKDRVLNEQFF. In DNA, the CDR3 is TGCGCCAGCAGCTTTAAGGACAGGGTGTTAAATGAGCAGTTCTTC.

The rearrangement uses TRBV29-1 and TRBJ1-2, with unresolved D. The germline V gene encodes CDR1 SQVTM and CDR2 ANQGSEA. The CDR3 consists of 11 residues. V was shortened by 6 bases and J by 4 bases, with 9 bases between the two germline ends. The CDR3 sequence: CSVWAVYGYTF. CDR3 in DNA: TGCAGCGTCTGGGCCGTCTATGGCTACACCTTC. Looking up the rest from reference TRBV29-1 and TRBJ1-2 gives the full variable domain: SAVISQKPSRDICQRGTSLTIQCQVDSQVTMMFWYRQQPGQSLTLIATANQGSEATYESGFVIDKFPISRPNLTFSTLTVSNMSPEDSSIYLCSVWAVYGYTFGSGTRLTVV.

This clone has at least ten counts. CDR3 in amino acids: CAISGRDRPHEQYF. The CDR3 DNA is TGTGCCATCAGTGGCCGGGACAGGCCCCACGAGCAGTACTTC. The chain combines TRBV10-3 with TRBJ2-7, with 8 positions matching TRBD1. This CDR3 comprises 14 residues. Germline-derived CDR1 and CDR2 are ENHRY and SYGVKD. After removal of 4 bases from V and 5 bases from J, the junction contained 7 bases not matched to a gene.

The chain uses TRBV30 and TRBJ1-6; a weak D match, TRBD1 (6 bases). Germline assignment: CDR1 GTSNPN and CDR2 SVGIG (reference sequence). Trimming removed 0 bases at V and 6 bases at J, with 12 bases between. This CDR3 has 15 amino acids. The CDR3 DNA follows: TGTGCCTGGAGTGTACAGGTCAGGGGTAATTCACCCCTCCACTTT. As protein: CAWSVQVRGNSPLHF.

The J gene is TRBJ2-1, the V gene TRBV11-2, with 11 bases matching TRBD2. This CDR3 is 17 amino acids long. With 5 bases clipped from V and 4 bases from J, the junction kept 10 bases outside the gene matches. Germline CDR1 SGHAT, CDR2 FQNNGV. The CDR3 region is CASSPFLAGGVYNEQFF. CDR3 bases: TGTGCCAGCAGCCCTTTCCTAGCGGGAGGTGTATACAATGAGCAGTTCTTC.

V and J are TRBV27 and TRBJ1-2; 7 nucleotides line up with TRBD1. CDR3 length: 16 residues. J was trimmed by 7 bases and V by 0 bases; bases with no gene match: 11. Germline lookup yields CDR1 MNHEY and CDR2 SMNVEV (reference sequence). This CDR3 is CASSLSMAGGLSGYTF. In DNA, the CDR3 is TGTGCCAGCAGTTTATCGATGGCAGGGGGATTGAGTGGCTACACCTTC.

The genes are TRBV7-9 and TRBJ2-7, with 7 nucleotides matching TRBD1. CDR3 length: 15 residues. CDR1 is SEHNR, CDR2 FQNEAQ, per germline (reference sequence). The V and J ends lost 4 bases and 2 bases, in that order; junction bases with no gene match: 8. CDR3 amino acids: CASSSRQGRAYEQYF. CDR3 nucleotide sequence: TGTGCCAGCAGCTCAAGACAGGGAAGGGCCTACGAGCAGTACTTC.

There are a few counts of this clone. The rearrangement links TRBV7-7 to TRBJ2-3; possibly TRBD1 for D (5 bases). CDR1 SSHAT and CDR2 FNYEAQ come from the germline V gene (reference sequence). The length of the CDR3 is 14 residues. Trimming left V 2 bases short and J 4 bases short, with 10 bases between. The CDR3 DNA sequence: TGTGCCAGCAGCTTAAGGGGTCACGCAGATACGCAGTATTTT. It encodes CASSLRGHADTQYF.

The chain employs TRBV3-1 (or the pseudogene TRBV3-2) and TRBJ2-2; D is ambiguous. The CDR3 is 15 residues long. Germline-derived CDR1 and CDR2 are LGHDT and YNNKEL (reference sequence). Trimming removed 0 bases at V and 5 bases at J, with 10 bases between. The CDR3 protein is CASSQEAARTGELFF. The CDR3 bases are TGTGCCAGCAGCCAAGAAGCTGCCCGAACCGGGGAGCTGTTTTTT.

The chain links TRBV29-1 to TRBJ1-1; D is uncertain. V was shortened by 6 bases and J by 4 bases, with 12 bases between the two germline ends. The germline gives CDR1 SQVTM, CDR2 ANQGSEA. The CDR3 runs to 12 residues. CDR3 bases: TGCAGCGTCGCGAGGCTGGGCACTGAAGCTTTCTTT. Its protein is CSVARLGTEAFF.

The chain couples TRBV5-1 to TRBJ2-7; no definite D call. The V gene's germline CDR1 is SGHRS and CDR2 YFSETQ. CDR3 length: 16 residues. Trimming removed 0 bases at V and 0 bases at J, with 13 bases between. The CDR3 nucleotides read TGCGCCAGCAGCTTGGGTGTTCAATCGGGCTCCTACGAGCAGTACTTC. Translated, it gives CASSLGVQSGSYEQYF.

This chain joins TRBV19 and TRBJ2-5; 9 positions match TRBD1. The CDR3 is made up of 11 amino acids. The germline CDR1 and CDR2 sequences are LNHDA and SQIVND (reference sequence). J gave up 6 bases and V 10 bases, and 3 bases lay outside the gene matches. CDR3 nucleotide sequence: TGTGCCATAGGACAGGGGAAGACCCAGTACTTC. Translation gives CAIGQGKTQYF.

The rearrangement links TRBV7-8 to TRBJ1-4; TRBD1 agrees at 7 bases. The V and J ends lost 5 bases and 8 bases, in that order; junction bases with no gene match: 11. Looked up from germline, CDR1 is SGHVS and CDR2 is FQNEAQ. This CDR3 contains 15 residues. This chain's CDR3 is CASSRLQGLREKLFF. In DNA, the CDR3 is TGTGCCAGCAGCCGCTTACAGGGGCTGAGAGAAAAACTGTTTTTT.

The chain links TRBV28 to TRBJ1-2, with 7 positions matching TRBD1. V shed 2 bases and J 6 bases; nucleotides not matched to a gene: 9. Germline-derived CDR1 and CDR2 are MDHEN and SYDVKM. The CDR3 sequence is 15 residues long. The CDR3, as DNA: TGTGCCAGCAGTTTAACACAGGGGACGGCCGATGGCTACACCTTC. This translates into CASSLTQGTADGYTF.

The chain recombines TRBV16 with TRBJ1-3, with 10 bases aligning to TRBD1. After removal of 4 bases from V and 2 bases from J, the junction contained 5 bases not matched to a gene. Germline CDR1 and CDR2: KGHSY and FQNENV. The CDR3 loop spans 16 amino acids. CDR3 residues: CASSPGTGDTGNTIYF. As DNA, the CDR3 is TGTGCCAGCAGCCCCGGGACAGGGGATACTGGAAACACCATATATTTT.

This chain joins TRBV21-1 and TRBJ2-2; the table's D call TRBD1 went unverified against the DNA. TRBV21-1 is reported as a pseudogene. This CDR3 contains 16 residues. CDR3 bases: TGTGCCAGCAGCAAAGTTAGACAGGGGGCTAACAGGGAGCTGTTTTTT. Its translation: CASSKVRQGANRELFF.

The chain employs TRBV30 and TRBJ1-4; 8 bases align to TRBD1. Unmatched junction bases numbered 7, after V lost 2 bases and J lost 5 bases. Germline CDR1 and CDR2: GTSNPN and SVGIG (reference sequence). The CDR3 is 15 residues long. CDR3 nucleotides: TGTGCCTGGAGTCGGAGGACAGGGAAAAATGAAAAACTGTTTTTT. Amino acid sequence: CAWSRRTGKNEKLFF. Full variable domain (missing parts from reference TRBV30 and TRBJ1-4): SQTIHQWPATLVQPVGSPLSLECTVEGTSNPNLYWYRQAAGRGLQLLFYSVGIGQISSEVPQNLSASRPQDRQFILSSKKLLLSDSGFYLCAWSRRTGKNEKLFFGSGTQLSVL.